This TCR beta chain was identified during a study of cytomegalovirus exposure and HLA in healthy donors. General study results and limits: Excluded were some V segments that proved indistinguishable, including TRBV6-2 and TRBV6-3. In a later analysis, an Asian-associated ancestry cluster reportedly showed fewer N-insertions than the approximately 700-donor mean.

60 Vbeta and 13 Jbeta primers were used in PCR. Method: immunoSEQ multiplex PCR; TCRdb's copy keeps in-frame clones and lacks some. The data show about 79,000 clones, and the top ten clones hold about 4.6%. CDR3 size: 18 residues. CDR1 and CDR2 (germline): SGHNT, YENEEA. V shed 5 bases, J shed 2 bases, and the junction held 14 bases outside the gene matches. Notes on this clone: Antigen specificity is unknown.

Sequencing input: PBMCs. V gene TRBV11-3 combines with J gene TRBJ2-1; TRBD1 agrees at 8 bases. The receptor's source is a man younger than 40 in good health and CMV-seronegative. CDR3 bases: TGTGCCAGCAGCCCTCGCGGCCGAGACAGGGGACCCTACAATGAGCAGTTCTTC. As protein: CASSPRGRDRGPYNEQFF.